The T cell receptor beta chain under discussion was sequenced for a study of early T cells in non-severe SARS-CoV-2 infection. Study in general: Bulk RNA taken from unsorted whole blood was sequenced, leaving chains unpaired. Notes on the study in general: Lookups in VDJdb leaned toward anti-spike CD8 responses and missed private and CD4 specificities.

Germline CDR1 reads DFQATT; CDR2 reads SNEGSKA (reference sequence). The CDR3 runs 13 residues. Trimming shortened V by 1 base and J by 5 bases, and 11 bases separated the two germline ends. Unique molecular identifiers were affixed to single, distinct cDNA molecules. TCRdb reprocessed the 5' RACE reads with MiXCR, giving one entry per CDR3 protein. The sample includes some 46,000 distinct CDR3 sequences, around 6.5% of them seen just once. This clonotype was seen many times. Its antigen is undetermined. The chain combines TRBV20-1 with TRBJ1-1, with D perhaps matching TRBD1 (5 bases). The sequence was obtained from an adult who was a healthcare worker with PCR-confirmed SARS-CoV-2 infection or an uninfected control (not recorded which). The sample consisted of whole blood, taken at baseline. The CDR3 DNA is TGCAGTGCTAGAGGCAGGGTAGGGACTGAAGCTTTCTTT. It encodes CSARGRVGTEAFF.